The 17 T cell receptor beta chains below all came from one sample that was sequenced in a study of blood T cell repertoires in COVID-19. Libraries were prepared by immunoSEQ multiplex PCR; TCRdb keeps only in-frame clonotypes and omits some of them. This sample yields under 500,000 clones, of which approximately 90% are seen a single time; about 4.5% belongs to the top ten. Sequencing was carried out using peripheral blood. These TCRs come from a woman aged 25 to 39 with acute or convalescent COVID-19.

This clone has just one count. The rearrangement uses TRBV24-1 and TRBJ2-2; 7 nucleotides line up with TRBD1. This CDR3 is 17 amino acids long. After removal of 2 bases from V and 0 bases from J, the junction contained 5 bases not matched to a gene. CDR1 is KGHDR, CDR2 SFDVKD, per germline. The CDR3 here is CATSDYGTASNTGELFF. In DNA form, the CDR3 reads TGTGCCACCAGTGATTATGGGACAGCCTCGAACACCGGGGAGCTGTTTTTT.

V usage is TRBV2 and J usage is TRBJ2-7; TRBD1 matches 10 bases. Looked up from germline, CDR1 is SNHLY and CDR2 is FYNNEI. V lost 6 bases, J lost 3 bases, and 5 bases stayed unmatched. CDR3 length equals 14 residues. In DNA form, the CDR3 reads TGTGCCAGCAGGACAGGGGGCGTAGTCTACGAGCAGTACTTC. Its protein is CASRTGGVVYEQYF.

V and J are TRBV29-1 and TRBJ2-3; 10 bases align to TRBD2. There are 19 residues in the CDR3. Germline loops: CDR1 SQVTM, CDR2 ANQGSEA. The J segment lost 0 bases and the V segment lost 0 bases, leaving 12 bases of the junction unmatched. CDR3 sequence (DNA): TGCAGCGTTGAAGATCCTAGGGCCAAGCGGGGGGGGAGCACAGATACGCAGTATTTT. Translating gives CSVEDPRAKRGGSTDTQYF.

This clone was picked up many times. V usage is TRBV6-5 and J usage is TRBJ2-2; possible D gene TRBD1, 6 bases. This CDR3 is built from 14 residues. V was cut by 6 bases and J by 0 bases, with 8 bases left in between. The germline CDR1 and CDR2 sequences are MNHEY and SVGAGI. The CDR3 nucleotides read TGTGCCAGCAGAGGGGGTGCGAACACCGGGGAGCTGTTTTTT. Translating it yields CASRGGANTGELFF.

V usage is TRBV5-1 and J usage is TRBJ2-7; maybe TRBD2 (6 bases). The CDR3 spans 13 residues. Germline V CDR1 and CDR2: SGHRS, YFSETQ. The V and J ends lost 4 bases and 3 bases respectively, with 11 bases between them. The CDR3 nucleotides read TGCGCCAGCAGCAGGACGGGGGACTACGAGCAGTACTTC. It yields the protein CASSRTGDYEQYF. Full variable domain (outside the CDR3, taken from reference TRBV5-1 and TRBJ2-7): KAGVTQTPRYLIKTRGQQVTLSCSPISGHRSVSWYQQTPGQGLQFLFEYFSETQRNKGNFPGRFSGRQFSNSRSEMNVSTLELGDSALYLCASSRTGDYEQYFGPGTRLTVT.

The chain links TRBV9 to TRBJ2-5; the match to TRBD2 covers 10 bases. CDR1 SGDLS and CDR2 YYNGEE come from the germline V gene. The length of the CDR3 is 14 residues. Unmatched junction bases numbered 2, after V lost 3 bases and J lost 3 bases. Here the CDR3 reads CASSAGTSEETQYF. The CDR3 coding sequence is TGTGCCAGCAGCGCCGGGACTAGCGAAGAGACCCAGTACTTC.

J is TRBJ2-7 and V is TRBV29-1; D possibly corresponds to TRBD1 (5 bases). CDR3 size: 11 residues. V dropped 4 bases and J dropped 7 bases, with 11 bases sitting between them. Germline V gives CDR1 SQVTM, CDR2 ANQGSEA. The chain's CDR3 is CSVVQGSEQYF. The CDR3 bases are TGCAGCGTTGTTCAGGGAAGTGAGCAGTACTTC.

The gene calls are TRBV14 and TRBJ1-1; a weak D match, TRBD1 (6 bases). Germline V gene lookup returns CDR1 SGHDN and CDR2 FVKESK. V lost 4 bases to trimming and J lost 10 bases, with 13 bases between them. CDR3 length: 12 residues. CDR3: CASSPGARRAFF. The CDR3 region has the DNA TGTGCCAGCAGCCCAGGGGCGCGTAGAGCTTTCTTT.

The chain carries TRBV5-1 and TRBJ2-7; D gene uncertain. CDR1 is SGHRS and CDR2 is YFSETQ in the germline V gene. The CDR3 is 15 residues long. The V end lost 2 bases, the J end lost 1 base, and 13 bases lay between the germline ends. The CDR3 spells CASSFSSRGSYEQYF. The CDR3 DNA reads TGCGCCAGCAGCTTTTCGTCCCGCGGATCCTACGAGCAGTACTTC. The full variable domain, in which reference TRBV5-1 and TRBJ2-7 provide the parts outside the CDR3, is KAGVTQTPRYLIKTRGQQVTLSCSPISGHRSVSWYQQTPGQGLQFLFEYFSETQRNKGNFPGRFSGRQFSNSRSEMNVSTLELGDSALYLCASSFSSRGSYEQYFGPGTRLTVT.

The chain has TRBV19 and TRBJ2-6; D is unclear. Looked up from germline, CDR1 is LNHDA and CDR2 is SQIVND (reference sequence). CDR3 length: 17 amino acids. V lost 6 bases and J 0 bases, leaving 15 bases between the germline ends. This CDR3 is CASSRHTTNSGANVLTF. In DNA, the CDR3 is TGTGCCAGTAGCCGGCACACTACGAACTCTGGGGCCAACGTCCTGACTTTC.

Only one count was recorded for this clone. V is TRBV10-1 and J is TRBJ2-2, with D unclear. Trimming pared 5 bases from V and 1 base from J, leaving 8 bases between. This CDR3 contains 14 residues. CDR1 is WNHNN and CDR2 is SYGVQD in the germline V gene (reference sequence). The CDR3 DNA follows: TGCGCCAGCAGTAGACAAATGAACACCGGGGAGCTGTTTTTT. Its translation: CASSRQMNTGELFF.

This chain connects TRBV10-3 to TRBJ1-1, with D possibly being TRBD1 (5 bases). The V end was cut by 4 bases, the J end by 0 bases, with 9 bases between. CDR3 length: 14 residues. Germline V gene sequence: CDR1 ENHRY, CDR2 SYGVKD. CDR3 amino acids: CAISATGMNTEAFF. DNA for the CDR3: TGTGCCATCAGTGCCACAGGAATGAACACTGAAGCTTTCTTT.

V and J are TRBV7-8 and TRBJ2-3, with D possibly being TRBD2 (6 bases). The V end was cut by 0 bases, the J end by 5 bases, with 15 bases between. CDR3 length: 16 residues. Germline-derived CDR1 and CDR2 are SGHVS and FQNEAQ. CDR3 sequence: CASSLALTGGEDTQYF. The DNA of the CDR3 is TGTGCCAGCAGCTTAGCGCTAACGGGCGGGGAAGATACGCAGTATTTT. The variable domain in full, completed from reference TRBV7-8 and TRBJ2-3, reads GAGVSQSPRYKVAKRGQDVALRCDPISGHVSLFWYQQALGQGPEFLTYFQNEAQLDKSGLPSDRFFAERPEGSVSTLKIQRTQQEDSAVYLCASSLALTGGEDTQYFGPGTRLTVL.

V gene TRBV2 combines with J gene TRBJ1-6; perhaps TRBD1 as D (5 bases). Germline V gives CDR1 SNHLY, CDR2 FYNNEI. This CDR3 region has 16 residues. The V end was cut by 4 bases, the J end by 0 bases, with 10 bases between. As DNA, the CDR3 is TGTGCCAGCAGTGCGGAGGGGAGCTCCTATAATTCACCCCTCCACTTT. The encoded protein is CASSAEGSSYNSPLHF.

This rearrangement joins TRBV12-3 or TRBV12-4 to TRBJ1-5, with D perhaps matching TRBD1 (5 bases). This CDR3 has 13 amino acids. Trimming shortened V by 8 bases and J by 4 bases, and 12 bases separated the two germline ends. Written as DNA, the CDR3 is TGTGCCAGCCGACCCGCAGGGAATCAGCCCCAGCATTTT. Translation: CASRPAGNQPQHF.

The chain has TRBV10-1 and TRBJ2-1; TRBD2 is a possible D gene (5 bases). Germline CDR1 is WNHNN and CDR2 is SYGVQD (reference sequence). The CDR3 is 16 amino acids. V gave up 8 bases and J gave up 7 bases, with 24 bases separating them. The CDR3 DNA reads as TGCGCCAGCTCACACGTCGGGGAAACAGAGCGAAATGAGCAGTTCTTC. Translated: CASSHVGETERNEQFF.

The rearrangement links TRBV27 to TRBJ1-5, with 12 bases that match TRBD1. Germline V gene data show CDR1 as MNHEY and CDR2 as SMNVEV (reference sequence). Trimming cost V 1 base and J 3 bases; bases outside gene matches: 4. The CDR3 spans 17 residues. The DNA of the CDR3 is TGTGCCAGCAGTTTATTAGGGACAGGGGGCTTCAATCAGCCCCAGCATTTT. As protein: CASSLLGTGGFNQPQHF.